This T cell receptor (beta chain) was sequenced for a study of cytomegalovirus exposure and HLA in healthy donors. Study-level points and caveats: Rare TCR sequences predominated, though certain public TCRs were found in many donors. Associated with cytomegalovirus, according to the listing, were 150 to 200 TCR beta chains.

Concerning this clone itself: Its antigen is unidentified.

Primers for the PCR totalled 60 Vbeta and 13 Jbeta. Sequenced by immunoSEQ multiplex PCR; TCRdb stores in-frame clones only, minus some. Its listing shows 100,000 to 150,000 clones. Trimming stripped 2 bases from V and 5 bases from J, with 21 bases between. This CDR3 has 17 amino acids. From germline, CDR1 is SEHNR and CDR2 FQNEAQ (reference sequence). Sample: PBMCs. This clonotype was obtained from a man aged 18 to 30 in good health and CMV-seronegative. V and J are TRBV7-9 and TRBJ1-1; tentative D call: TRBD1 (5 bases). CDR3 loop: CASSLLGGLMVGTEAFF. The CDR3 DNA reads TGTGCCAGCAGCTTATTGGGGGGTTTAATGGTGGGTACTGAAGCTTTCTTT.